This T cell receptor (beta chain) was observed in a study of CD8+ T cells in alopecia areata. Germline V lookup: CDR1 SQVTM, CDR2 ANQGSEA. Trimming removed 6 bases from V and 0 bases from J, with 12 bases in between. The CDR3 contains 15 residues. In each case, RNA was isolated and then reverse transcribed into cDNA as the sequencing template. Profiling relied on immunoSEQ multiplex PCR, and the TCRdb table lists in-frame clones only, not all of them. This table holds 160,000 or so clones, about 72% found once. Notes on this clone: The antigen is unknown.

Whole-study findings and limits: Normal skin's resident alphabeta T cells are also sequenced in scalp samples.

The sequence derives from a human donor with alopecia areata. The rearrangement uses TRBV29-1 and TRBJ2-6; a weak D match, TRBD1 (5 bases). This sample comprised CD8+ T cells sorted from blood, obtained at week 0. The CDR3 reads CSVGQRRSGANVLTF. CDR3 sequence (DNA): TGCAGCGTGGGGCAGAGGCGCTCTGGGGCCAACGTCCTGACTTTC.